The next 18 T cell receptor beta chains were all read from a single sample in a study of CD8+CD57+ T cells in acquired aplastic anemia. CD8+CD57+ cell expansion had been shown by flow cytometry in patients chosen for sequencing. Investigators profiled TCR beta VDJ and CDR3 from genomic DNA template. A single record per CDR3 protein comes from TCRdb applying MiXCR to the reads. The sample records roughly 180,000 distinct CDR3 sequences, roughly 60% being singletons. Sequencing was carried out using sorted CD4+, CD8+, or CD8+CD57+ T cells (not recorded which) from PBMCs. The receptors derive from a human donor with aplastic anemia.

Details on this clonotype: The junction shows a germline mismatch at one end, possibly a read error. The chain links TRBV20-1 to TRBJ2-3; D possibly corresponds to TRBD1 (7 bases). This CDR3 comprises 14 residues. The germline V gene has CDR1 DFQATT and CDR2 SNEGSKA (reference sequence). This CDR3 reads CSAIAAGGTDTRYF. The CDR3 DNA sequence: TGCAGTGCTATAGCGGCTGGGGGGACAGATACGCGGTATTTT.

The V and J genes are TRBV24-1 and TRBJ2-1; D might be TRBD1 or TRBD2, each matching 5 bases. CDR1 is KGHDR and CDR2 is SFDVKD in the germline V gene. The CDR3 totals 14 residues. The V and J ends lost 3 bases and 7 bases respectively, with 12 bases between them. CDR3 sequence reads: CATSDHYRRNEQFF. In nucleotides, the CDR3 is TGTGCCACCAGTGATCACTACAGGAGGAATGAGCAGTTCTTC.

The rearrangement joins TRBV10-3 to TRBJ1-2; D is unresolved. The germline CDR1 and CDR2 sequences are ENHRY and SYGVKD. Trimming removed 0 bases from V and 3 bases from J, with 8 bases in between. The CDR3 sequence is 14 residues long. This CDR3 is CAISESSEHYGYTF. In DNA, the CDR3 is TGTGCCATCAGTGAGTCGAGCGAACACTATGGCTACACCTTC.

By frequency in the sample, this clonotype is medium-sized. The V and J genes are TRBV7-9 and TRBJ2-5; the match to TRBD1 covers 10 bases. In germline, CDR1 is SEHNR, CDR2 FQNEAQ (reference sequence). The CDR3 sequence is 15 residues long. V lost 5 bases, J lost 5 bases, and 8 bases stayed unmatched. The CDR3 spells CASSPPTGGWETQYF. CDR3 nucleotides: TGTGCCAGCAGCCCTCCGACAGGGGGCTGGGAGACCCAGTACTTC.

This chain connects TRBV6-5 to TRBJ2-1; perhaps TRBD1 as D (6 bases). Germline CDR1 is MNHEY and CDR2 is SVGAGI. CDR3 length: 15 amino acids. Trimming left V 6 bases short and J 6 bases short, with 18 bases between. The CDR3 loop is CASSPPAGAFNEQFF. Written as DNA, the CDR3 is TGTGCCAGCAGCCCCCCCGCAGGGGCTTTCAATGAGCAGTTCTTC.

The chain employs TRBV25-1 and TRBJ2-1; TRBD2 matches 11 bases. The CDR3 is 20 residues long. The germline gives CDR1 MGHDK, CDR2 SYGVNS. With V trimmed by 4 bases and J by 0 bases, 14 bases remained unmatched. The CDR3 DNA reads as TGTGCCAGCAGTGCGCCTAGCGGGGGGCGCTACCCCAGCTCCTACAATGAGCAGTTCTTC. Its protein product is CASSAPSGGRYPSSYNEQFF. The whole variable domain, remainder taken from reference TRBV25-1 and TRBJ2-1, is EADIYQTPRYLVIGTGKKITLECSQTMGHDKMYWYQQDPGMELHLIHYSYGVNSTEKGDLSSESTVSRIRTEHFPLTLESARPSHTSQYLCASSAPSGGRYPSSYNEQFFGPGTRLTVL.

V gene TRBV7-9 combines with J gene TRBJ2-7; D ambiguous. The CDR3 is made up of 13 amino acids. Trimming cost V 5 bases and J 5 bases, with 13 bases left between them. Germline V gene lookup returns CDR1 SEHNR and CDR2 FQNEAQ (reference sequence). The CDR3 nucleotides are TGTGCCAGCAGCAGTGGACGGGCCAACGAGCAGTACTTC. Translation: CASSSGRANEQYF.

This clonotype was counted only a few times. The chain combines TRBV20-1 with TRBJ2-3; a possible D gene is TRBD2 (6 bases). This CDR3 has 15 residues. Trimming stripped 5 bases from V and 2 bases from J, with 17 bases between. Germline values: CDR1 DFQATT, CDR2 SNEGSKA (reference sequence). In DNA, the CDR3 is TGCAGTGCTCCTATGAGGGAGGTACACACAGATACGCAGTATTTT. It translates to CSAPMREVHTDTQYF.

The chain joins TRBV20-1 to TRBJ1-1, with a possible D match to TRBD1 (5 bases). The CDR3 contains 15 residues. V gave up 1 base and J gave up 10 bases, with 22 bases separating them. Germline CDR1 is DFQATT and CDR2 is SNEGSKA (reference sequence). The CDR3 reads CSARGRQGGDGRAFF. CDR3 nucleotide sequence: TGCAGTGCTAGAGGTCGTCAAGGAGGGGACGGCCGAGCTTTCTTT.

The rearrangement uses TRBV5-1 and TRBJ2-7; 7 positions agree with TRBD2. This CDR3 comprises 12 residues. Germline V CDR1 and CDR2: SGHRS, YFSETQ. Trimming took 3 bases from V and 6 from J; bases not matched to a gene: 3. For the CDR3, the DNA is TGCGCCAGCAGCTCGGGACTATTCGAGCAGTACTTC. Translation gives CASSSGLFEQYF.

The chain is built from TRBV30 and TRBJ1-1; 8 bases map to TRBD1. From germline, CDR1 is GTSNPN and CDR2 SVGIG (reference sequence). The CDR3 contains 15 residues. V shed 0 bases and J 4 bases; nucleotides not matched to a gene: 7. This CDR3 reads CAWSVGQGAATEAFF. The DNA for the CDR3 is TGTGCCTGGAGTGTTGGGCAGGGGGCGGCCACTGAAGCTTTCTTT.

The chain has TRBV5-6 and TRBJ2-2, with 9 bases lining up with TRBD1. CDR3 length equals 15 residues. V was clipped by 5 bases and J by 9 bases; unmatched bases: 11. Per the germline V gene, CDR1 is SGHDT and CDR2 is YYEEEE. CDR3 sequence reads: CASSKPGQGTWELFF. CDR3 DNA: TGTGCCAGCAGTAAGCCGGGACAGGGTACTTGGGAGCTGTTTTTT.

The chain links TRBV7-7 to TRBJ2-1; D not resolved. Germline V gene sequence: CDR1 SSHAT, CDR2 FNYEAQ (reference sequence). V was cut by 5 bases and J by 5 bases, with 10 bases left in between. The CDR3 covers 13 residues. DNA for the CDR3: TGTGCCAGCAGCGGGAACTCTAACAATGAGCAGTTCTTC. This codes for CASSGNSNNEQFF.

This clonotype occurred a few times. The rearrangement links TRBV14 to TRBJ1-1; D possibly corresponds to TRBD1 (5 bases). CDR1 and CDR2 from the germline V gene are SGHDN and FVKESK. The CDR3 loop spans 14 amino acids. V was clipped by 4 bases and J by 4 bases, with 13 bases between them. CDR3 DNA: TGTGCCAGCAGCCGATGGGGGACGGTCACTGAAGCTTTCTTT. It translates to CASSRWGTVTEAFF.

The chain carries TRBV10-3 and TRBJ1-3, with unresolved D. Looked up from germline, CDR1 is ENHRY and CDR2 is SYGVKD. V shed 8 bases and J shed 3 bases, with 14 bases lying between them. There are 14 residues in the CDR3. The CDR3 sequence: CAIGREEDGNTIYF. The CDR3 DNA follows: TGTGCCATCGGGAGGGAGGAAGATGGAAACACCATATATTTT.

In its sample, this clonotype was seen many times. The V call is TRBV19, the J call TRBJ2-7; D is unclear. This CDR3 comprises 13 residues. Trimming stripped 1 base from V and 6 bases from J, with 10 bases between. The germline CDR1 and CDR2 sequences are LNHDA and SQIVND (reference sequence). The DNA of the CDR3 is TGTGCCAGTAGTATAGGGGGAACGGGCGAGCAGTACTTC. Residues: CASSIGGTGEQYF.

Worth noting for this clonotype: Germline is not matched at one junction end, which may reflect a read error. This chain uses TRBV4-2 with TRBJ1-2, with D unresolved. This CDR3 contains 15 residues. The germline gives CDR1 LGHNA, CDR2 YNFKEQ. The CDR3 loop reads CANSQDGSRGYGYTF. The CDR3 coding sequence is TGTGCCAACAGCCAAGATGGGTCACGGGGATATGGCTACACCTTC.

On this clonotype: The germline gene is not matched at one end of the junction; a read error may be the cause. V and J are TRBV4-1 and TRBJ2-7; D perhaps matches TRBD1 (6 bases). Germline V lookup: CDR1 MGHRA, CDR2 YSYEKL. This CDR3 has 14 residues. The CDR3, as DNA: TGTGCCAGCAGCCAGGAGACAGGTGTTTTCGAGCAGTACTTC. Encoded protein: CASSQETGVFEQYF.